The 32 T cell receptor beta chains listed next were all sequenced from one sample in a study of post-analysis software for immune sequencing data. The study's findings and limits: A handful of TRBV segments were significantly more frequent in patients than in controls. TRBV5-6, TRBV5-1 and TRBV20-1 were among these segments.

No antigen has been assigned to these receptors. Incorporated into the TCR beta cDNA libraries were unique molecular identifiers, which served to reduce PCR and sequencing biases. TCRdb used MiXCR to reprocess the PCR reads, holding one entry per CDR3 protein. The sample comprises roughly 800,000 distinct CDR3 sequences, approximately 44% of which are singletons, and approximately 5% rests with the top ten. Sequenced input: blood. The origin of the receptors is a girl aged 10 to 17 with multiple sclerosis.

This chain's CDR3 is CASSSGPGGTSIYYEQYF. In DNA form, the CDR3 reads TGTGCCAGCAGCTCCGGGCCGGGGGGGACTAGCATTTACTACGAGCAGTACTTC. This chain links TRBV5-6 with TRBJ2-7; 9 nucleotides line up with TRBD2. This CDR3 has 18 residues. CDR1 is SGHDT and CDR2 is YYEEEE in the germline V gene. V shed 3 bases, J shed 3 bases, and the junction held 16 bases outside the gene matches.

This chain links TRBV6-1 with TRBJ2-6; D call uncertain. The V and J ends lost 0 bases and 2 bases respectively, with 8 bases between them. Per germline, CDR1 MNHNS and CDR2 SASEGT. CDR3 size: 16 residues. The CDR3 DNA sequence: TGTGCCAGCAGTGAAGCGCCAACCCCTGGGGCCAACGTCCTGACTTTC. The encoded protein is CASSEAPTPGANVLTF.

This chain uses TRBV27 with TRBJ2-7; TRBD2 matches at 11 bases. The germline V gene encodes CDR1 MNHEY and CDR2 SMNVEV (reference sequence). This CDR3 region has 14 residues. The V segment lost 6 bases and the J segment 3 bases; nucleotides outside the gene matches: 4. This chain's CDR3 is CASSGSGRVYEQYF. CDR3 DNA sequence: TGTGCCAGCAGCGGTAGCGGGAGGGTCTACGAGCAGTACTTC.

This clonotype was seen a handful of times. The rearrangement uses TRBV7-2 and TRBJ2-4, with 7 positions matching TRBD1. J lost 8 bases, V lost 5 bases, and 9 bases had no gene match. Germline V gives CDR1 SGHTA, CDR2 FQGNSA. This CDR3 has 14 amino acids. As DNA, the CDR3 is TGTGCCAGCAGCCCAGGACAGGATCGGGACATTCAGTACTTC. This codes for CASSPGQDRDIQYF.

The V gene is TRBV15, the J gene TRBJ2-6, with D tentatively TRBD1 (5 bases). Trimming stripped 3 bases from V and 2 bases from J, with 8 bases between. The CDR3 totals 15 residues. Germline V CDR1 and CDR2: LNHNV, YYDKDF (reference sequence). As DNA, the CDR3 is TGTGCCACCAGCAGCTCAGGGACTGGGGCCAACGTCCTGACTTTC. It is translated as CATSSSGTGANVLTF.

This rearrangement joins TRBV30 to TRBJ2-5; 10 bases are a match to TRBD2. This CDR3 region has 15 residues. Germline CDR1 GTSNPN, CDR2 SVGIG (reference sequence). Trimming cost V 2 bases and J 5 bases; bases outside gene matches: 8. CDR3 in DNA: TGTGCCTGGAGTCCGGGACTAGCGATCCCGGAGACCCAGTACTTC. This gives the protein CAWSPGLAIPETQYF.

This clonotype was detected a few times. The chain couples TRBV20-1 to TRBJ2-7, with TRBD1 matching over 8 bases. Trimming at V came to 3 bases and at J to 2 bases, leaving 6 bases not matched to a gene. Germline CDR1 reads DFQATT; CDR2 reads SNEGSKA (reference sequence). The CDR3 is 14 amino acids. CDR3 sequence: CSARSRDRTYEQYF. The CDR3 DNA reads as TGCAGTGCTAGGAGCCGGGACAGGACCTACGAGCAGTACTTC.

V is TRBV7-8 and J is TRBJ2-5, with D perhaps matching TRBD1 (5 bases). The germline V gene encodes CDR1 SGHVS and CDR2 FQNEAQ. This CDR3 has 15 residues. V lost 7 bases and J 5 bases, leaving 20 bases between the germline ends. The CDR3: CASTPGRVPGETQYF. The CDR3 DNA reads TGTGCCAGCACCCCTGGTCGGGTACCAGGGGAGACCCAGTACTTC.

The V gene is TRBV12-3 or TRBV12-4, the J gene TRBJ1-2, with D hard to call. The CDR3 is 14 amino acids. The V and J ends lost 7 bases and 5 bases respectively, with 17 bases between them. The CDR3 is CASTPGGGPYGYTF. Here the CDR3 DNA reads TGTGCCAGCACCCCGGGCGGAGGACCGTATGGCTACACCTTC.

DNA for the CDR3: TGTGCCAGCAGTTACACCCCGGGAGTGAACACTGAAGCTTTCTTT. This sequence encodes CASSYTPGVNTEAFF. The genes are TRBV6-5 and TRBJ1-1; no firm D call. In germline, CDR1 is MNHEY, CDR2 SVGAGI. The CDR3 sequence is 15 residues long. Trimming shortened V by 2 bases and J by 0 bases, and 10 bases separated the two germline ends.

CDR3 protein: CAISARGPSEVDEQYF. The CDR3 DNA sequence: TGTGCCATCAGTGCCCGGGGGCCTAGCGAGGTGGACGAGCAGTACTTC. The rearrangement joins TRBV10-3 to TRBJ2-5; the D call may be TRBD1 or TRBD2 (6 bases each). The DNA end is more similar to TRBJ2-7, so the J call may be wrong. Germline V gene sequence: CDR1 ENHRY, CDR2 SYGVKD. CDR3 length: 16 residues.

The sample holds a few counts of this clonotype. The rearrangement links TRBV10-3 to TRBJ1-5, with TRBD1 matching over 10 bases. CDR1 and CDR2 (germline): ENHRY, SYGVKD. V gave up 10 bases and J gave up 6 bases; unmatched junction bases: 9. The CDR3 length is 14 residues. CDR3 bases: TGTGCCACCGAGAGGGACAGGGGATTTCAGCCCCAGCATTTT. Its protein is CATERDRGFQPQHF.

The genes are TRBV7-3 and TRBJ2-1, with 8 bases lining up with TRBD2. This CDR3 region has 15 residues. The ends lost 4 bases at V and 6 bases at J; junction bases unmatched: 8. Germline CDR1 and CDR2: SGHTA and FQGTGA. This chain's CDR3 is CASSSTSGSGNEQFF. The DNA for the CDR3 is TGTGCCAGCAGCTCGACGAGCGGGAGTGGCAATGAGCAGTTCTTC.

V gene TRBV5-1 combines with J gene TRBJ2-1; D remains ambiguous. The CDR3 length is 14 residues. The germline V gene encodes CDR1 SGHRS and CDR2 YFSETQ. V lost 0 bases and J 5 bases, leaving 9 bases between the germline ends. This chain's CDR3 is CASSLAPTDNEQFF. The DNA for the CDR3 is TGCGCCAGCAGCTTGGCGCCGACGGACAATGAGCAGTTCTTC.

The chain employs TRBV29-1 and TRBJ2-5, with D perhaps matching TRBD1 (6 bases). CDR1 is SQVTM, CDR2 ANQGSEA, per germline. V dropped 5 bases and J dropped 5 bases, with 9 bases sitting between them. The CDR3 covers 11 residues. The CDR3 nucleotides are TGCAGCGTTCAAAGGGGGGAGACCCAGTACTTC. It yields the protein CSVQRGETQYF.

The rearrangement links TRBV20-1 to TRBJ2-1; 7 bases agree with TRBD2. V shed 1 base, J shed 11 bases, and the junction held 8 bases outside the gene matches. The CDR3 spans 13 residues. The germline V gene encodes CDR1 DFQATT and CDR2 SNEGSKA (reference sequence). This CDR3 reads CSARVRQLAKQFF. The CDR3 nucleotides read TGCAGTGCTAGAGTAAGACAACTAGCGAAGCAGTTCTTC.

The chain has TRBV6-1 and TRBJ2-1; 8 nucleotides line up with TRBD2. CDR3 length: 15 residues. V was clipped by 4 bases and J by 3 bases; unmatched bases: 5. In germline, CDR1 is MNHNS, CDR2 SASEGT. The CDR3 spells CASSGAAGGYNEQFF. CDR3 DNA: TGTGCCAGCAGTGGGGCTGCGGGAGGCTACAATGAGCAGTTCTTC.

V usage is TRBV7-8 and J usage is TRBJ2-2; TRBD2 matches at 7 bases. The V segment lost 3 bases and the J segment 6 bases; nucleotides outside the gene matches: 10. The germline V gene has CDR1 SGHVS and CDR2 FQNEAQ. The CDR3 has 16 residues. The CDR3 coding sequence is TGTGCCAGCAGCTTTGGGCGAGCGGGACGGGCCGGGGAGCTGTTTTTT. The encoded protein is CASSFGRAGRAGELFF.

The chain recombines TRBV3-1 with TRBJ1-1; D is undetermined. V lost 6 bases and J lost 4, with 18 bases in between. The CDR3 has 15 amino acids. Germline V CDR1 and CDR2: LGHDT, YNNKEL (reference sequence). The DNA of the CDR3 is TGTGCCAGCAGGGCGGGAGTTAACACGAGCACTGAAGCTTTCTTT. It codes for CASRAGVNTSTEAFF.

The rearrangement joins TRBV4-2 to TRBJ1-1, with D perhaps TRBD1 (5 bases). Germline CDR1 LGHNA, CDR2 YNFKEQ. The CDR3 is made up of 14 amino acids. Trimming took off 4 bases at V and 0 bases at J, with 9 bases between the two ends. CDR3 nucleotides: TGTGCCAGCAGCCGGGACGGATTGAACACTGAAGCTTTCTTT. It yields the protein CASSRDGLNTEAFF.

This clonotype has a handful of counts. CDR3 in DNA: TGTGCCAGCAGGTCTCCGTTTGATTATGGCTACACCTTC. Translating gives CASRSPFDYGYTF. This chain links TRBV7-8 with TRBJ1-2; D is undetermined. Trimming removed 6 bases from V and 5 bases from J, with 13 bases in between. This CDR3 has 13 residues. Germline CDR1 reads SGHVS; CDR2 reads FQNEAQ.

This clonotype turned up a few times. This chain connects TRBV25-1 to TRBJ1-1; D gene ambiguous. Germline V gene lookup returns CDR1 MGHDK and CDR2 SYGVNS. CDR3 length: 15 amino acids. V lost 6 bases to trimming and J lost 1 base, with 15 bases between them. The CDR3 sequence: CASREEGHWNTEAFF. The CDR3 nucleotides read TGTGCCAGCAGGGAAGAGGGCCACTGGAACACTGAAGCTTTCTTT. Drawing the rest from reference TRBV25-1 and TRBJ1-1, the complete variable domain is EADIYQTPRYLVIGTGKKITLECSQTMGHDKMYWYQQDPGMELHLIHYSYGVNSTEKGDLSSESTVSRIRTEHFPLTLESARPSHTSQYLCASREEGHWNTEAFFGQGTRLTVV.

A few counts support this clonotype. The chain is built from TRBV18 and TRBJ2-4, with 12 positions matching TRBD1. Matching the DNA end better, TRBJ2-7 makes the J call doubtful. The CDR3 length is 17 residues. CDR1 and CDR2 (germline): KGHSH, LQKENI. The CDR3 reads CASSPRGQGALVYEQYF. The CDR3 coding sequence is TGTGCCAGCTCACCGAGGGGACAGGGGGCTTTAGTCTACGAGCAGTACTTC.

This clonotype has a handful of counts. The chain is built from TRBV3-1 and TRBJ2-5; TRBD2 is a possible D gene (5 bases). Germline CDR1 and CDR2: LGHDT and YNNKEL (reference sequence). V was trimmed by 1 base and J by 3 bases, leaving 9 bases between them. This CDR3 is 14 amino acids long. The CDR3 region has the DNA TGTGCCAGCAGCCAAGGGCGAGGGAAAGAGACCCAGTACTTC. Amino acid sequence: CASSQGRGKETQYF.

The chain is built from TRBV29-1 and TRBJ2-3; no clear D. The CDR3 runs 13 residues. Trimming cost V 2 bases and J 1 base, with 7 bases left between them. The germline CDR1 and CDR2 sequences are SQVTM and ANQGSEA. CDR3 nucleotide sequence: TGCAGCGTTGAACCGGGCCGCACAGATACGCAGTATTTT. The encoded protein is CSVEPGRTDTQYF.

This clonotype was counted only a few times. The chain employs TRBV6-2 or TRBV6-3 and TRBJ2-7; tentatively, D is TRBD2 (6 bases). Per the germline V gene, CDR1 is MNHEY and CDR2 is SVGEGT. Trimming pared 2 bases from V and 3 bases from J, leaving 11 bases between. This CDR3 is built from 14 residues. The CDR3 bases are TGTGCCAGCAGTTACGGCAGGAGGGACTACGAGCAGTACTTC. Its translation is CASSYGRRDYEQYF.

The rearrangement joins TRBV15 to TRBJ2-6; D ambiguous. Trimming shortened V by 1 base and J by 0 bases, and 4 bases separated the two germline ends. This CDR3 is built from 15 residues. Germline CDR1 and CDR2: LNHNV and YYDKDF (reference sequence). The CDR3 protein is CATSRGVSGANVLTF. CDR3 nucleotides: TGTGCCACCAGCAGAGGGGTCTCTGGGGCCAACGTCCTGACTTTC.

This sequence joins TRBV9 and TRBJ2-3, with a tentative D call TRBD2 (5 bases). The ends were cut back, 4 bases at V and 0 bases at J, with 12 bases in the middle. Germline V CDR1 and CDR2: SGDLS, YYNGEE. The CDR3 covers 15 residues. In DNA form, the CDR3 reads TGTGCCAGCAGCCTTGGGGAGTGGAGCACAGATACGCAGTATTTT. It translates to CASSLGEWSTDTQYF.

The chain uses TRBV7-6 and TRBJ2-1; 13 bases are shared with TRBD2. Trimming cost V 1 base and J 6 bases; bases outside gene matches: 6. Germline CDR1 is SGHVS and CDR2 is FNYEAQ. The CDR3 is 17 residues long. The CDR3 coding sequence is TGTGCCAGCAGCTTAGTCACTAGCGGGAGGGTCGGCAATGAGCAGTTCTTC. This sequence encodes CASSLVTSGRVGNEQFF.

This clonotype showed up just a few times. The CDR3 DNA reads as TGCAGCGTTGAGAGGGCCCTACCCCCCTACGAGCAGTACTTC. Its protein is CSVERALPPYEQYF. This chain uses TRBV29-1 with TRBJ2-7; possible D gene TRBD2, 5 bases. The CDR3 has 14 amino acids. Germline V gene sequence: CDR1 SQVTM, CDR2 ANQGSEA. V was pared by 3 bases and J by 2 bases, with 14 bases between.

The chain employs TRBV20-1 and TRBJ2-7; 7 positions agree with TRBD2. This CDR3 spans 14 amino acids. The V segment lost 3 bases and the J segment 4 bases; nucleotides outside the gene matches: 9. The germline V gene encodes CDR1 DFQATT and CDR2 SNEGSKA (reference sequence). DNA for the CDR3: TGCAGTGCTAGTGCTGCGGGAGTTCTTTACGAGCAGTACTTC. It encodes CSASAAGVLYEQYF.

This chain connects TRBV27 to TRBJ1-2; D call uncertain. Trimming stripped 7 bases from V and 2 bases from J, with 11 bases between. Germline V CDR1 and CDR2: MNHEY, SMNVEV (reference sequence). The CDR3 sequence is 13 residues long. CDR3 loop: CASKEGRNYGYTF. The CDR3 region has the DNA TGTGCCAGCAAGGAGGGCCGCAACTATGGCTACACCTTC.